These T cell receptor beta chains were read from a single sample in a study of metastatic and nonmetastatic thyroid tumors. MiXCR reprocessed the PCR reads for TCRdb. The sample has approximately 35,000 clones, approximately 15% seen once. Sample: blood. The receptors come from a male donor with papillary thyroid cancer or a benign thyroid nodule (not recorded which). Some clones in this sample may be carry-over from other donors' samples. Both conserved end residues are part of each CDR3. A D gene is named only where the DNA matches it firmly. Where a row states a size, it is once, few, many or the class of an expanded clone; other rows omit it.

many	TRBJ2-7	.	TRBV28	CASSLWGGSPREQYF	TGTGCCAGCAGTTTATGGGGGGGCTCCCCACGGGAGCAGTACTTC
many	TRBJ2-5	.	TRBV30	CAWNLQGNQETQYF	TGTGCCTGGAATCTTCAGGGGAACCAAGAGACCCAGTACTTC
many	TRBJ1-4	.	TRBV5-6	CASSQVGQGPEKLFF	TGTGCCAGCAGCCAGGTGGGGCAGGGCCCTGAAAAACTGTTTTTT
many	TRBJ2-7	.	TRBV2	CASSKEGYEQYF	TGTGCCAGCAGCAAGGAGGGTTATGAGCAGTACTTC
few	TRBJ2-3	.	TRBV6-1	CASSGSQGGITDTQYF	TGTGCCAGCAGTGGAAGCCAGGGGGGCATAACAGATACGCAGTATTTT
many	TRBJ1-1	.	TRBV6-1	CASSGIFTAVGNTEAFF	TGTGCCAGCAGTGGAATATTTACCGCTGTCGGGAACACTGAAGCTTTCTTT
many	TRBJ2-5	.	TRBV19	CASSISYNAETQYF	TGTGCCAGTAGTATATCCTACAACGCGGAGACCCAGTACTTC
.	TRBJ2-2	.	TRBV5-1	CASSLGDCRTGELFF	TGCGCCAGCAGCTTGGGGGATTGTCGAACCGGGGAGCTGTTTTTT
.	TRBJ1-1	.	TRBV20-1	CSASNRVSNTEAFF	TGCAGTGCTAGTAACAGGGTGAGTAACACTGAAGCTTTCTTT
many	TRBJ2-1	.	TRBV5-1	CASSAPYSEQFF	TGCGCCAGCAGCGCCCCCTACAGTGAGCAGTTCTTC
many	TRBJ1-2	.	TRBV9	CASSANEGGHYTF	TGTGCCAGCAGCGCGAACGAGGGAGGTCACTACACCTTC
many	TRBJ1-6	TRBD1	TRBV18	CASSPRTGESSPLHF	TGTGCCAGCTCACCCCGGACAGGGGAGTCTTCACCCCTCCACTTT
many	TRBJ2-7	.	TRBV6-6	CASSYGQTRNYEQYF	TGTGCCAGCAGTTACGGACAGACTAGAAACTACGAGCAGTACTTC
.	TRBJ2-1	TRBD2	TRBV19	CASSIDRLAGGNEQFF	TGTGCCAGTAGTATAGATCGGCTAGCGGGAGGCAATGAGCAGTTCTTC
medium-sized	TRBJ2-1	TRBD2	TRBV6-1	CASSEGLAGVGYEQFF	TGTGCCAGCAGTGAGGGACTAGCGGGAGTAGGGTATGAGCAGTTCTTC